Below are 6 T cell receptor beta chains sequenced from a single sample in a study of control samples from healthy donors and cancer patients. Profiled with immunoSEQ multiplex PCR; TCRdb holds only in-frame clones, not every one. The sample records about 93,000 clones, approximately 90% being singletons. Source material: blood. The origin of the receptors is a woman aged 70-85 years in good health.

The J gene is TRBJ2-7, the V gene TRBV5-1; D gene uncertain. Trimming took off 1 base at V and 5 bases at J, with 10 bases between the two ends. Germline V gene lookup returns CDR1 SGHRS and CDR2 YFSETQ. This CDR3 region has 13 residues. The CDR3 bases are TGCGCCAGCAGCTTGCAAAGCAAGGACGAGCAGTACTTC. Amino acid sequence: CASSLQSKDEQYF. The whole variable domain, filled in from reference TRBV5-1 and TRBJ2-7, reads KAGVTQTPRYLIKTRGQQVTLSCSPISGHRSVSWYQQTPGQGLQFLFEYFSETQRNKGNFPGRFSGRQFSNSRSEMNVSTLELGDSALYLCASSLQSKDEQYFGPGTRLTVT.

The chain is built from TRBV14 and TRBJ1-2; no firm D call. V was clipped by 0 bases and J by 3 bases, with 11 bases between them. Germline CDR1 and CDR2: SGHDN and FVKESK. The CDR3 loop spans 15 amino acids. The CDR3 nucleotides read TGTGCCAGCAGCCAAGAAACCTACTCCTACTATGGCTACACCTTC. This encodes CASSQETYSYYGYTF.

This chain uses TRBV30 with TRBJ1-5; 7 positions match TRBD1. The CDR3 contains 14 residues. The germline V gene has CDR1 GTSNPN and CDR2 SVGIG (reference sequence). J gave up 4 bases and V 1 base, and 4 bases lay outside the gene matches. CDR3 in DNA: TGTGCCTGGAGTGCTGGGACAGCGAATCAGCCCCAGCATTTT. Translated: CAWSAGTANQPQHF.

The genes are TRBV19 and TRBJ1-1; weak D call: TRBD1 (5 bases). Germline lookup yields CDR1 LNHDA and CDR2 SQIVND (reference sequence). V shed 5 bases and J shed 11 bases, with 15 bases lying between them. CDR3 length equals 12 residues. The CDR3 spells CASSPGRGEAFF. The CDR3 region has the DNA TGTGCCAGTAGTCCTGGCCGGGGGGAGGCTTTCTTT.

The chain uses TRBV15 and TRBJ2-1; TRBD2 is a possible D gene (5 bases). The CDR3 spans 13 residues. Trimming left V 1 base short and J 4 bases short, with 5 bases between. CDR1 and CDR2 from the germline V gene are LNHNV and YYDKDF (reference sequence). The CDR3 nucleotides read TGTGCCACCAGCAGAGGAGGGTACAATGAGCAGTTCTTC. This gives the protein CATSRGGYNEQFF.

The rearrangement links TRBV6-5 to TRBJ1-3, with unresolved D. CDR3 length equals 14 residues. V lost 4 bases to trimming and J lost 1 base, with 8 bases between them. Germline lookup yields CDR1 MNHEY and CDR2 SVGAGI. The CDR3 bases are TGTGCCAGCAGTTCCCGAGCATCTGGAAACACCATATATTTT. Translation: CASSSRASGNTIYF.